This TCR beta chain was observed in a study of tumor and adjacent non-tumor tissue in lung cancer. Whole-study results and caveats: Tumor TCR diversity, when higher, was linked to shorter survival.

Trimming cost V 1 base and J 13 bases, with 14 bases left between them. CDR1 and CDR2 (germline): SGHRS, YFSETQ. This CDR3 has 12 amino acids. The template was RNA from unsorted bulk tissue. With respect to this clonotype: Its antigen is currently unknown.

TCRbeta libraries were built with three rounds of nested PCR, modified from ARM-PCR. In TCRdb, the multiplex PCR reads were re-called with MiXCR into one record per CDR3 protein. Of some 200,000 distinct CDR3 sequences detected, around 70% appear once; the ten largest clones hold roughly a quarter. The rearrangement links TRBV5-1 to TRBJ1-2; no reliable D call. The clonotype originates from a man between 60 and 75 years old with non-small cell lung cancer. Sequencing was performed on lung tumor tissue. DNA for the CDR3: TGCGCCAGCAGCTTGACCATCGTCACCTGCACCTTC. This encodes CASSLTIVTCTF.